Sequencing of this T cell receptor beta chain was carried out in a study of CD8+CD57+ T cells in acquired aplastic anemia. This clonotype was observed many times. Sequencing involved patients with CD8+CD57+ cell expansion previously shown by flow cytometry. Researchers used genomic DNA as the template to profile TCR beta VDJ and CDR3. One entry per CDR3 protein, called by TCRdb with MiXCR from the reads. The sample lists 150,000 or so distinct CDR3 sequences; about 52% were seen once. This CDR3 has 15 residues. V lost 3 bases to trimming and J lost 2 bases, with 14 bases between them. Per the germline V gene, CDR1 is SGDLS and CDR2 is YYNGEE.

This chain connects TRBV9 to TRBJ1-1; maybe TRBD1 (6 bases). This clonotype was obtained from a human donor with aplastic anemia. Sequencing used sorted CD4+, CD8+, or CD8+CD57+ T cells (not recorded which) from PBMCs. In DNA form, the CDR3 reads TGTGCCAGCAGCGAATTACAGGGACCAAACACTGAAGCTTTCTTT. Translating it yields CASSELQGPNTEAFF.